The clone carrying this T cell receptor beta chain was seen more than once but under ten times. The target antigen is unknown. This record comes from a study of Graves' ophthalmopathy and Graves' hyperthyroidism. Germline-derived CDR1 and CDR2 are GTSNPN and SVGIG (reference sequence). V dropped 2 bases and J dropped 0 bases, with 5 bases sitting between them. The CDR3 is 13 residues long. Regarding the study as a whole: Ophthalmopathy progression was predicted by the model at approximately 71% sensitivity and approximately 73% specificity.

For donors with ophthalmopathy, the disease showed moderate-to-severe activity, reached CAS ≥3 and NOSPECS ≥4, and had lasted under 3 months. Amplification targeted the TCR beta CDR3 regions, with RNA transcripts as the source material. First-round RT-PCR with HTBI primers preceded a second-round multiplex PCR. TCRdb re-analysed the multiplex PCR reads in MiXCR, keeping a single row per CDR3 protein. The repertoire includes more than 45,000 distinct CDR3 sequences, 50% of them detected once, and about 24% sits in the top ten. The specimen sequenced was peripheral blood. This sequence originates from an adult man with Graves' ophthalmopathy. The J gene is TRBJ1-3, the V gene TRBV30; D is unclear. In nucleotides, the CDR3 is TGTGCCTGGAGTATAGTCTCTGGAAACACCATATATTTT. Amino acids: CAWSIVSGNTIYF. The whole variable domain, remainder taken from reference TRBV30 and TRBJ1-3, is SQTIHQWPATLVQPVGSPLSLECTVEGTSNPNLYWYRQAAGRGLQLLFYSVGIGQISSEVPQNLSASRPQDRQFILSSKKLLLSDSGFYLCAWSIVSGNTIYFGEGSWLTVV.